The 8 T cell receptor beta chains below all came from one sample that was sequenced in a study of Tregs in tolerant kidney transplant recipients (dated by TCRdb to between 2018 and 2021). The sample's time point label, decoded: blood sample drawn before combined kidney and bone marrow transplant. Receptor libraries were prepared by the immunoSEQ multiplex PCR assay. In its TCRdb copy, this immuneACCESS table keeps in-frame sequences only and misses some clones. Where compared with another copy, unresolved V genes explain less than half of these, and the others have no known cause. For this sample, the table gives some 52,000 clones. About 0.76% of the sample is in the top ten clones. The source was CD4+ T cells from blood, collected before the transplant. Receptors originate from a human donor who received a combined kidney and bone marrow transplant.

Notes on this clone: The read ends 3 residues shy of where the CDR3 ends; the end is completed using the germline J gene. The V and J genes are TRBV6-2 or TRBV6-3 and TRBJ2-1, with 10 positions matching TRBD1. Looked up from germline, CDR1 is MNHEY and CDR2 is SVGEGT. After removal of 9 bases from V and 8 bases from J, the junction contained 13 bases not matched to a gene. This CDR3 comprises 15 residues. This CDR3 reads CASLPPGQGIHEQFF. CDR3 DNA (partial): TGTGCCAGTCTGCCCCCGGGACAGGGGATTCATGAG.

As for this clone: The read finishes 3 residues shy of the CDR3 end, and the germline J gene is used to complete it. The rearrangement joins TRBV7-9 to TRBJ1-2; weak D call: TRBD1 (6 bases). This CDR3 is built from 13 residues. Trimming stripped 8 bases from V and 4 bases from J, with 14 bases between. Germline assignment: CDR1 SEHNR and CDR2 FQNEAQ (reference sequence). Incomplete CDR3 DNA: TGTGCCAGCGCAAACAGGGAAGCCTATGGC. Encoded protein: CASANREAYG. In full, the CDR3 reads CASANREAYGYTF.

A word on this clone: The read stops 3 residues short of the end of the CDR3; the missing end is completed from the germline J gene. The V call is TRBV18, the J call TRBJ1-1; D uncertain. CDR1 KGHSH and CDR2 LQKENI come from the germline V gene. This CDR3 region has 15 residues. V lost 3 bases to trimming and J lost 4 bases, with 15 bases between them. The CDR3 bases that were read are TGTGCCAGCTCACCGCTGACCCTAGCCGGCACTGAA. Translation gives CASSPLTLAGTE. The whole CDR3 is CASSPLTLAGTEAFF.

Of note for this clone: The read gets to within 3 residues of the CDR3 end, and the germline J gene fills in the rest. The chain combines TRBV7-2 with TRBJ1-2, with a tentative D call TRBD1 (5 bases). The germline V gene encodes CDR1 SGHTA and CDR2 FQGNSA. V lost 4 bases, J lost 0 bases, and 9 bases lay in between. The CDR3 covers 14 residues. The covered CDR3 bases are TGTGCCAGCAGCTCGAGCAGGGCTAACTATGGC. Encoded protein: CASSSSRANYG. The entire CDR3 protein reads CASSSSRANYGYTF. Combining the CDR3 with reference TRBV7-2 and TRBJ1-2 gives the whole variable domain GAGVSQSPSNKVTEKGKDVELRCDPISGHTALYWYRQSLGQGLEFLIYFQGNSAPDKSGLPSDRFSAERTGGSVSTLTIQRTQQEDSAVYLCASSSSRANYGYTFGSGTRLTVV.

Points on this clone: Read sequence stops 3 residues before the CDR3 end, and the germline J gene provides the missing end. This chain links TRBV7-2 with TRBJ2-1; D is unclear. Germline CDR1 reads SGHTA; CDR2 reads FQGNSA. The length of the CDR3 is 14 residues. Trimming cost V 3 bases and J 2 bases, with 8 bases left between them. This CDR3 is CASSFAQPYNEQFF. The CDR3 bases that were read are TGTGCCAGCAGCTTTGCACAGCCCTACAATGAG.

A remark on this clone: The observed sequence ends 3 residues before the CDR3 terminus, with the missing tail filled in from the germline J gene. The chain combines TRBV7-2 with TRBJ2-5; 7 bases map to TRBD1. The CDR3 totals 15 residues. CDR1 and CDR2 from the germline V gene are SGHTA and FQGNSA. V lost 2 bases, J lost 5 bases, and 8 bases stayed unmatched. Incomplete CDR3 DNA: TGTGCCAGCAGCTTAACCGACAGGGTCCGGGAGACC. Its protein product is CASSLTDRVRET. The whole CDR3 region reads CASSLTDRVRETQYF.

Concerning this clone: The missing CDR3 end, 3 residues past where the read stops, is filled in from the germline J gene. V usage is TRBV7-2 and J usage is TRBJ2-1, with D uncertain. Trimming cost V 0 bases and J 7 bases, with 22 bases left between them. CDR3 length equals 18 residues. CDR1 is SGHTA, CDR2 FQGNSA, per germline. CDR3 residues: CASSLARRAIQPGNEQFF. The sequenced CDR3 bases are TGTGCCAGCAGCTTAGCCCGTAGGGCCATACAGCCTGGAAATGAG.

Note on this clone: The CDR3 end is not reached by the read, which stops 3 residues before it; the germline J gene fills it in. The V and J genes are TRBV30 and TRBJ1-1, with D perhaps matching TRBD1 (5 bases). The CDR3 loop spans 13 amino acids. The ends were cut back, 2 bases at V and 5 bases at J, with 12 bases in the middle. Germline V gene sequence: CDR1 GTSNPN, CDR2 SVGIG (reference sequence). The CDR3: CAWSSLKGTEAFF. The sequenced part of the CDR3 DNA is TGTGCCTGGAGTTCTCTCAAGGGGACTGAA.